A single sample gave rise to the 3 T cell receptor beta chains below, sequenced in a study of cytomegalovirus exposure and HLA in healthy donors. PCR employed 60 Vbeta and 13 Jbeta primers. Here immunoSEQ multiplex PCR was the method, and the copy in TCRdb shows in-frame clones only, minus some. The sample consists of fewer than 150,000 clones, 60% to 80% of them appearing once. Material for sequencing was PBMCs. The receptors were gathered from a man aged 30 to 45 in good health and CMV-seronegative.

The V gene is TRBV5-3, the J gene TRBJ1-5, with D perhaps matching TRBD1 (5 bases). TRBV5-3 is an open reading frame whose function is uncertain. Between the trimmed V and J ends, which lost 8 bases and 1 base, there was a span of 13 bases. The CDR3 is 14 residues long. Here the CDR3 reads CARPPDRSNQPQHF. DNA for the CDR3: TGTGCCAGGCCCCCCGACAGAAGCAATCAGCCCCAGCATTTT.

CDR3 in DNA: TGTGCCAGCAGTTTACCACAGAGAAACACTGAAGCTTTCTTT. It specifies CASSLPQRNTEAFF. The chain is built from TRBV28 and TRBJ1-1; D unclear. The CDR3 is 14 amino acids. Germline V gene sequence: CDR1 MDHEN, CDR2 SYDVKM. Between the trimmed V and J ends, which lost 2 bases and 2 bases, there was a span of 9 bases.

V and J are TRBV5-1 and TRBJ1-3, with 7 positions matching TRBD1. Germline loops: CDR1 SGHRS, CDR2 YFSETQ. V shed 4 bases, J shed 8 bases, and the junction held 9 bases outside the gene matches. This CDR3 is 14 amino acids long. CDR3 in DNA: TGCGCCAGCAGCATAGACAGGGTTATGGACACCATATATTTT. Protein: CASSIDRVMDTIYF.